The rows below give T cell receptor beta chains drawn from one sample of a study of blood T cell repertoires in COVID-19. Sequencing was performed with immunoSEQ multiplex PCR; in TCRdb, only in-frame clones are kept and a portion is missing. The sample lists 200,000 to 250,000 clones; around four fifths were seen once. The sequencing input was peripheral blood. All receptors come from a man aged 25-45 years with active or convalescent COVID-19. Both conserved end residues are part of each CDR3. Each record gives: J gene, V gene, clone size, D gene, CDR3 DNA, CDR3 protein. The D gene is left open where the match is weak. For some rows the clone size is stated as once, few or many, or as a class when expanded; others skip it.

>TRBJ2-1|TRBV28|-|TRBD1
TGTGCCAGCAGCCCTTATACAGGGGGCCTTAAGTTCTTC
CASSPYTGGLKFF
>TRBJ2-6|TRBV10-2|-|-
TGCGCCAGCAGTGAGACCGGTAGCTCTGGGGCCAACGTCCTGACTTTC
CASSETGSSGANVLTF
>TRBJ1-4|TRBV7-9|-|-
TGTGCCAGCAGCCCTGGAGACCACCCGGGGAATGAAAAACTGTTTTTT
CASSPGDHPGNEKLFF
>TRBJ2-3|TRBV7-7|-|-
TGTGCCAGCAGCGAGGGGGGGCCCAAAAATACGCAGTATTTT
CASSEGGPKNTQYF
>TRBJ1-5|TRBV18|few|TRBD1
TGTGCCAGCTCACCAGACAGGGGAGGCAATCAGCCCCAGCATTTT
CASSPDRGGNQPQHF
>TRBJ1-2|TRBV28|-|-
TGTGCCAGCACCCCGGACAGAAAGTATGGCTACACCTTC
CASTPDRKYGYTF
>TRBJ2-7|TRBV12-3/TRBV12-4|few|-
TGTGCCAGCAGTTTCGCCGGGAGCCGAGAGCAGTACTTC
CASSFAGSREQYF
>TRBJ1-5|TRBV28|few|TRBD1
TGTGCCAGCAGTTTTAGGACAGGGGGATATAGCAATCAGCCCCAGCATTTT
CASSFRTGGYSNQPQHF
>TRBJ2-1|TRBV6-5|-|TRBD2
TGTGCCAGCATAGCGGGAAGGAGCTCCTACAATGAGCAGTTCTTC
CASIAGRSSYNEQFF
>TRBJ2-3|TRBV7-2|-|-
TGTGCCAGCAGCTTGGACTTCACAGATACGCAGTATTTT
CASSLDFTDTQYF
>TRBJ2-1|TRBV15|-|TRBD2
TGTGCCACCAGTAGCGGACTAGCGGGGTCCAATGAGCAGTTCTTC
CATSSGLAGSNEQFF
>TRBJ2-1|TRBV3-1/TRBV3-2|-|-
TGTGCCAGCAGCCAAGAGGTGGAGGAGGGCCAAAAGAATGAGCAGTTCTTC
CASSQEVEEGQKNEQFF
>TRBJ2-1|TRBV28|once|TRBD2
TGTGCCAGCAGTTTAGGGGGGACTAGACACTACAATGAGCAGTTCTTC
CASSLGGTRHYNEQFF
>TRBJ1-2|TRBV18|-|-
TGTGCCAGCTCACCGGGCACGGGAGGCTACACCTTC
CASSPGTGGYTF
>TRBJ1-3|TRBV19|-|-
TGTGCCAGTAGGAACAGGGCTGGAAACACCATATATTTT
CASRNRAGNTIYF
>TRBJ2-2|TRBV2|many|TRBD2
TGTGCCAGCCGAGGGACTAGCGGCAATCCCGGGGAGCTGTTTTTT
CASRGTSGNPGELFF
>TRBJ1-3|TRBV5-1|-|-
TGCGCCAGCAGCCCGACAGCTTCTACCCTACCCTGGAACACCATATATTTT
CASSPTASTLPWNTIYF
>TRBJ2-2|TRBV4-1|-|-
TGCGCCAGCAGCCATCTACCCCCGGGGGTAAACACCGGGGAGCTGTTTTTT
CASSHLPPGVNTGELFF
>TRBJ2-7|TRBV19|-|-
TGTGCCAGTAGCGGGAGCGGTTGGTACGAGCAGTACTTC
CASSGSGWYEQYF
>TRBJ1-5|TRBV6-6|-|TRBD1
TGTGCCAGCAGACGCCGGGACAGCTATCAGCCCCAGCATTTT
CASRRRDSYQPQHF
>TRBJ1-4|TRBV5-1|-|-
TGCGCCAGCAGCTTTTCGGGGAGTGAAAAACTGTTTTTT
CASSFSGSEKLFF
>TRBJ2-7|TRBV5-4|-|-
TGTGCCAGCAGCTCCGCTACAGGGCGCGAGCAGTACTTC
CASSSATGREQYF